This TCR beta chain was found in a study of T-cell memory formation after mild COVID-19. The study's findings and limits: Some clones that responded were present in memory (sampled pre-infection), which suggests cross-reactive memory joined. Contracting CD4+ clones sat mainly in CM and EM; CD8+ in EMRA. What remained unconfirmed was the SARS-CoV-2 specificity of second-wave clones peaking on day 37.

Germline V gene sequence: CDR1 SQVTM, CDR2 ANQGSEA. The CDR3 is 17 residues long. V shed 7 bases and J shed 4 bases, with 27 bases lying between them. TCRdb re-called the 5' RACE reads with MiXCR, one entry per CDR3 protein. The profile shows roughly 110,000 distinct CDR3 sequences, 13% to 15% of them singletons. This clonotype has ten or more counts. Its antigen is unidentified. The sequenced sample was PBMCs or a T cell subset sorted from them (not recorded which). This clonotype was sampled from a man in his late teens or twenties who had mild COVID-19 (a few samples of this study predate the infection). Cell type and time point are not known. V is TRBV29-1 and J is TRBJ2-3; tentative D call: TRBD2 (5 bases). For the CDR3, the DNA is TGCAGCGCAACTAGGGTCAGAACGGACGAGAGGGCAGATACGCAGTATTTT. This translates into CSATRVRTDERADTQYF.